This T cell receptor beta chain was captured by sequencing in a study of T cells in Graves' hyperthyroidism and ophthalmopathy. This clonotype was observed a handful of times. The junction had 7 bases not matched to a gene; V was cut back by 5 bases and J by 4 bases. Germline values: CDR1 SGDLS, CDR2 YYNGEE. CDR3 size: 15 residues. RNA transcripts provided the source from which TCR beta CDR3 regions were amplified. Initially, a first-round RT-PCR of the TCR CDR3 employed the HTBI primer set. TCRdb called the multiplex PCR reads again in MiXCR, with one record for every CDR3 protein. The sample has 400,000 to 600,000 distinct CDR3 sequences; about 16% are singletons.

The chain is built from TRBV9 and TRBJ1-4; TRBD1 agrees at 8 bases. The sequence was obtained from a woman aged 25 to 39 with Graves' ophthalmopathy. Specimen: blood. The CDR3 DNA follows: TGTGCCAGCAGAAAATCAGGGGGCGATAATGAAAAACTGTTTTTT. Translation gives CASRKSGGDNEKLFF.